This T cell receptor (beta chain) was identified during a study of cytomegalovirus exposure and HLA in healthy donors (TCRdb year 2017). About the full investigation: According to an earlier analysis of around 600 of the donors, about 179 million T cells yielded 90 million to 140 million unique TCR beta sequences and 250 to 350 Gb of sequence data. A later genetic analysis used genome-wide SNP genotypes for about 65% of the roughly 670 donors, treating that subset as a discovery cohort. To predict cytomegalovirus infection status, the study brought together high-throughput TCR immunosequencing, statistical association of individual TCRs with disease status, and machine learning. An earlier analysis of several hundred of the donors applied high-throughput TCR beta sequencing to assess whether each TCR beta V gene segment acted as functional or pseudogenic. Class I and class II HLA loci were covered by the typing at four-digit resolution. Of the approximately 400 genotyped donors, 70% to 90% were placed in the genetic ancestry cluster associated with self-reported Caucasian donors. A few DR-DQ haplotypes were treated as single units for association and clustering because of strong linkage in the cohort. To study patterns of TCR occurrence, a later analysis re-analyzed previously published TCR beta repertoires from under 750 donors and added high-resolution HLA genotyping. In addition to the first cohort of approximately 670 subjects, a separate validation cohort of 120 different subjects was used. An early release that covered roughly 600 HLA-typed donors contained about 300 gigabases of sequencing data and 75 million to 100 million unique TCR sequences. Every discovery cohort repertoire had been produced on one sequencing platform. Rather than drawing on any new phenotypic data, the later analysis identified candidate immune exposures from TCR beta sequences and the way those sequences occurred across donors. Typing coverage differed by locus: A, B, C, DRB1 and DQB1 were typed in roughly 620-640 donors, DQA1 in about 510, DPA1 in around 610, and DPB1 in 450 to 480. The study was designed to test whether signatures of past pathogen exposure could be identified by cataloging public T cell receptors. Using immunosequencing, the study profiled T cell repertoires from 550 to 750 subjects and related those repertoires to cytomegalovirus serostatus. Donor age, sex, ethnicity and CMV serostatus were compiled alongside the repertoire data. Among about 410 genotyped donors of the cohort, an average of approximately 240,000 unique TCR beta nucleotide sequences was sequenced per donor, of which about 19% were non-productive.

Broad study findings and their caveats: Immune exposure information for the cohort was limited to CMV serostatus. A cluster of highly shared sequence variants was judged likely to be a technical artifact of the sequencing pipeline. In an earlier analysis of a few hundred of the donors, most TCR beta V segments were observed in productive rearrangements about 87% or about 30% of the time, broadly matching IMGT annotations. Some IMGT-functional V segments, including TRBV6-2 and TRBV6-3, could not be told apart with the 87-base-pair reads, so those segments were excluded. A later genetic analysis associated a missense DCLRE1C variant with V-gene and J-gene trimming of TCR beta chains, and an independent cohort replicated the association. This cohort had only TCR beta chains sequenced, and the lack of alpha or paired-chain data limited which features could be detected. Assigning TCR associations to individual alleles was difficult when HLA alleles, especially DR and DQ, strongly co-occurred. The study gave a list of under 200 TCR beta chains associated with cytomegalovirus. The classifier was reported to diagnose cytomegalovirus status with high specificity and sensitivity in both the original and validation cohorts. A further reported finding was that TCR beta sequences accurately predicted the HLA-A and HLA-B alleles for most subjects in the first cohort. In a later analysis, HLA-associated TCR beta chains showed more clonal expansion and lower generation probabilities than non-associated chains that were equally common. Because HLA typing was unavailable for some donors at each locus, only the typed subset was used in association tests. Most TCR sequences were seen in very few donors, while some public TCRs were found in many individuals. Sequencing depth was assumed to be roughly uniform across donors in the presence/absence analyses, though that assumption may not hold. Most CMV-associated TCR beta chains appeared to be HLA-restricted in a later analysis, and the HLA associations seemed to be driven largely by CMV exposure. In a later analysis, 16,951 TCR beta sequences were associated with specific HLA alleles at a false discovery rate of 0.05. Linkage disequilibrium might explain the correlated functional status among segregating V segments, but an unknown experimental factor could not be excluded. According to a later genetic analysis, donors in an Asian-associated ancestry cluster had fewer N-insertions in productive TCRs than the approximately 690-donor mean. Several of the top co-occurrence clusters appeared to be linked to parvovirus B19, influenza, CMV and Epstein-Barr virus, according to a later analysis. The earlier analysis of some 560 of the donors excluded approximately 15 rarely observed V segments, including chromosome 9 orphons, because counts were too low. In a later analysis, TCR association rates were found to vary across HLA loci, with the most associated TCRs seen for DRB1 alleles and the fewest for HLA-C alleles. Three of the identified cytomegalovirus-associated TCR beta chains were confirmed in vitro to be specific for cytomegalovirus antigens. The authors suggested that the approach could potentially be extended to other disease states and immunological phenotypes.

The germline V gene (reference sequence) sets CDR1 to SEHNR and CDR2 to FQNEAQ. Reading from cysteine to phenylalanine, the CDR3 counts 15 amino acids. The DNA shown is the 45-base CDR3, in frame from base 1. The germline V and J ends show losses of 2 bases and 4 bases respectively, and no gene match explains 7 bases of the junction. Libraries were constructed by the immunoSEQ multiplex PCR assay. For the multiplex PCR, a mixture combining 60 forward primers for TCR Vbeta segments and 13 reverse primers for TCR Jbeta segments was used. Amplification of the CDR3 region of rearranged TCR beta genes was performed with a multiplex PCR assay on genomic DNA. Amplified TCR beta libraries were sequenced as 87-base-pair reads on the Illumina HiSeq System. The paper's data handling went like this. In a later analysis, tens of millions of unique TCR beta chains were counted across the roughly 700 repertoires, and around 10 million of these chains were shared by at least two donors. To remove PCR and sequencing errors, raw reads were error-corrected and collapsed into unique sequences using a nearest-neighbor algorithm that merged closely related sequences. CDR3 sequences were aligned to IMGT reference sequences to assign V, D and J gene segments. Each retained sequence needed at least a six-nucleotide match to both a V gene segment and a J gene segment. A rearrangement counted as productive if the CDR3 had no stop codons and remained in frame with V and J, and every other rearrangement counted as non-productive. CDR3 was defined by IMGT convention, running from the second conserved V-encoded cysteine to the conserved J-encoded phenylalanine. Sequences without an unambiguous match to a single V gene segment were excluded from the earlier analysis of 450 to 750 of the donors. In an earlier analysis of 500 to 750 of the donors, V segments were called functional above 56.7% productive rearrangements and were called segregating when the between-donor standard deviation exceeded 5%. A statistical classification framework was developed to diagnose cytomegalovirus status using the catalog of TCR beta chain sequences. V and J gene assignment, in a later analysis, came from comparing TCR nucleotide sequences with IMGT/GENE-DB human TR gene sequences. In a later analysis, CDR3 sequences and most-parsimonious VDJ recombination scenarios were assigned using the TCRdist pipeline. A later analysis defined each TCR beta chain by its CDR3 amino acid sequence plus V-gene family, and excluded reads lacking a unique V-gene family. A later analysis removed 600 or so highly shared, low-generation-probability nucleotide sequences to deal with suspected cross-contamination and a sequencing artifact. For each public chain, a later analysis derived a clonal expansion index from normalized ranks of inferred template counts within each repertoire. In a later analysis, generation probabilities were computed using a VDJ recombination model fitted to out-of-frame rearrangements, and the results were checked against IGoR. Hypergeometric tests were used in a later analysis to score TCR-TCR, TCR-HLA and TCR-CMV co-occurrence, with a repertoire-size bias correction applied to the TCR pairs. A later analysis estimated false discovery rates by permuting HLA or CMV assignments 20 times. In a later analysis, co-occurring TCRs were grouped using DBSCAN, and TCRdist sequence similarity was added for clustering within HLA-allele-positive subsets. Repertoires with fewer than 30,000 or more than 120,000 public chains were left out of co-occurrence clustering, as were four to six repertoires with anomalous nucleotide sharing. The clones in this table, taken by TCRdb from immuneACCESS, are in-frame only. Not every clone is retained; where verified, under half of the shortfall comes from an unresolved V gene, and the cause of the rest is unknown. V and J calls and clone size follow that table, whereas D and trimming were derived from the DNA. The sample table holds around 210,000 clones, of which around 80% were seen once. The ten largest clones capture roughly 0.45% of the sample.

The cohort was made up of under 800 healthy bone marrow donors. Cohort members were all nominally healthy when sampled, although unrecorded immune exposures were likely present. The donor tested CMV seronegative, placing the donor among the 350 to 400 seronegative members of the cohort. A peripheral blood sample was provided by each donor, and peripheral blood mononuclear cells were used for TCR beta sequencing. The Qiagen DNeasy Blood Extraction Kit was used to extract genomic DNA from the blood cell samples. On this clone itself: There is no known antigen for this receptor. Per-nucleotide qualities are absent, and no much larger clonotype sits a single base away.

The sequenced sample consisted of PBMCs. This receptor was obtained from a boy aged 5-17 years in good health and CMV-seronegative. The rearranged segments are TRBV7-9 and TRBJ1-1, with TRBD1 matching 7 junction bases. The CDR3 sequence is CASSLNAQGGTEAFF. The DNA reads as follows: TGTGCCAGCAGCTTAAACGCCCAGGGGGGCACTGAAGCTTTCTTT.